This TCR beta chain was recorded in a study of blood T cell repertoires in COVID-19. Background on the study: Sites in the United States, Italy and Spain provided acute and convalescent COVID-19 samples.

Original methodology: The assay estimated nucleated cells by amplifying reference gene primers. The data were produced by immunoSEQ multiplex PCR, yet TCRdb's version contains in-frame clones alone and is incomplete. Clone size and the V and J calls come from that table; the DNA yielded D and trimming. The sample contains about 180,000 clones, roughly 77% of which appear only once. Enrolment of Seattle patients took place during active infection, and they were followed longitudinally. Germline V gene lookup returns CDR1 SGHVS and CDR2 FNYEAQ. J was trimmed by 6 bases and V by 2 bases; bases with no gene match: 12. The CDR3 is 17 amino acids.

The TCR sequence derives from a woman older than 75 with COVID-19, enrolled during active disease. This rearrangement joins TRBV7-6 to TRBJ2-1; 8 nucleotides line up with TRBD1. Sequences were obtained from peripheral blood. CDR3 bases: TGTGCCAGCAGCTTAAACAGGGGGTTAGCTAGGTCCAATGAGCAGTTCTTC. The encoded protein is CASSLNRGLARSNEQFF.